The source of this T cell receptor beta chain is a study of CD8 T cells in ankylosing spondylitis. Study-wide results and caveats: Characteristic, it appeared, of ankylosing spondylitis blood was a TCR beta motif of eight or nine highly homologous variants. Disease-linked clones had a CD8+ phenotype and relatively low frequency in peripheral blood. There was reportedly significant enrichment of clones that were disease-linked in matched ankylosing spondylitis synovial fluid. Prior work had noted some motif variants in reactive arthritis blood and synovial fluid.

A word on this clonotype: Its target is not known.

With 2 bases removed from V and 6 bases from J, the gap between germline ends came to 17 bases. The CDR3 consists of 16 residues. The V gene's germline CDR1 is KGHSH and CDR2 LQKENI. Each TCR beta library was made by quantitative 5'-RACE that incorporated molecular barcodes. TCRdb reprocessed the 5' RACE reads with MiXCR, giving one entry per CDR3 protein. Seen here are some 840,000 distinct CDR3 sequences, about 10% observed once, and the top ten hold more than 0.5%. The chain couples TRBV18 to TRBJ1-5; D gene unclear. Input material: blood, either unsorted or a sorted T cell fraction (not recorded which). This sequence originates from a male donor with ankylosing spondylitis. The CDR3 region is CASSPAGGLGSQPQHF. CDR3 coding DNA: TGTGCCAGCTCACCAGCAGGAGGGCTCGGGAGTCAGCCCCAGCATTTT.